This is a list of T cell receptor beta chains from one sample in a study of T cell repertoires in cytomegalovirus infection. TCRdb re-analysed the reads in MiXCR, keeping a single row per CDR3 protein. The data hold about 400,000 distinct CDR3 sequences, with about 34% observed a single time. For these receptors, no antigen is known. This sample comprised cultured PBMCs, obtained from culture after CMV antigen stimulation. The receptors derive from a human donor in good health (CMV status not recorded). Some clones in this sample may be carry-over from other donors' samples. The CDR3 runs from the conserved cysteine through the conserved F or W.

V gene	CDR3 length	J gene	CDR3 protein
TRBV7-2	15	TRBJ2-7	CASSLPTRSGYEQYF
TRBV28	13	TRBJ1-2	CASRIAGRGGYTF
TRBV20-1	15	TRBJ1-1	CSASSSGTVNTEAFF
TRBV7-6	16	TRBJ1-4	CASSLGQGVANEKLFF
TRBV4-1	16	TRBJ1-1	CASSPLSAQLNTEAFF
TRBV4-2	13	TRBJ2-3	CASSQDRGDTQYF
TRBV6-2/TRBV6-3	14	TRBJ1-1	CAIETAGRGAGAFF
TRBV6-1	14	TRBJ2-1	CASRPGLAGDFEFF
TRBV20-1	16	TRBJ2-6	CSASGRGNSGANVLTF
TRBV27	15	TRBJ2-7	CASSPGTADVGEQYF
TRBV7-9	13	TRBJ1-4	CASSSSGGEKLFF
TRBV9	17	TRBJ2-3	CASSVSAVRGREDTQYF
TRBV28	12	TRBJ1-1	CASRNLQGGAFF
TRBV7-2	16	TRBJ2-3	CASSLVGGSTTDTQYF
TRBV29-1	14	TRBJ2-1	CSVEGTSGNNEQFF
TRBV4-1	17	TRBJ2-3	CASSQEGAGGPKDTQYF
TRBV12-3/TRBV12-4	14	TRBJ2-3	CASTDPTSTDTQYF
TRBV10-3	15	TRBJ1-1	CAISGLYRENTEAFF
TRBV6-6	17	TRBJ2-1	CASSWDRGRPIYNEQFF
TRBV28	17	TRBJ2-7	CASSLWNWTSGSGGQYF
TRBV27	15	TRBJ1-2	CASSLKPGHFYGYTF
TRBV20-1	19	TRBJ2-3	CSARSGSGLAGGPFDTQYF
TRBV20-1	14	TRBJ2-4	CSATRTSGRNIQYF
TRBV7-8	14	TRBJ2-7	CASRRIGEEDEQYF
TRBV12-3/TRBV12-4	13	TRBJ2-1	CASIPGGGNEQFF
TRBV10-3	17	TRBJ2-1	CATRHQPGLAGANEQFF
TRBV6-6	17	TRBJ2-3	CASSYRAGQGAPDTQYF
TRBV4-1	16	TRBJ2-5	CASSDGTSGTQETQYF
TRBV19	13	TRBJ2-7	CASSMLWTDEQYF
TRBV10-1	14	TRBJ2-3	CASSGGSAGDTQYF
TRBV12-3/TRBV12-4	16	TRBJ2-2	CASSLARLRNTGELFF
TRBV2	15	TRBJ1-2	CASSEARGHNYGYTF
TRBV27	14	TRBJ1-5	CASSLSIRSQPQHF
TRBV6-1	21	TRBJ2-5	CASRRNRGLAGGYYRGETQYF
TRBV20-1	15	TRBJ2-4	CSAIGLAGVINIQYF
TRBV6-2/TRBV6-3	17	TRBJ1-1	CASSSAAGGIMNTEAFF
TRBV4-1	15	TRBJ2-3	CASSQDRASRDTQYF
TRBV20-1	15	TRBJ2-5	CSANGPNVRQETQYF
TRBV7-2	17	TRBJ1-3	CASSSRAQLSSGNTIYF
TRBV7-2	17	TRBJ2-1	CASSLQFGGAPPNEQFF
TRBV6-5	14	TRBJ2-3	CASSSQGYTDTQYF
TRBV7-9	20	TRBJ2-1	CASSLVPLAGGSSSYNEQFF
TRBV7-2	15	TRBJ1-2	CASSWCSGSNYGYTF
TRBV6-5	16	TRBJ2-3	CASSRSLAIVPDTQYF
TRBV7-2	17	TRBJ2-3	CASSFWGAGGKEDTQYF
TRBV6-2/TRBV6-3	12	TRBJ2-7	CATTAGAYEQYF
TRBV7-9	16	TRBJ2-3	CASSFPSGVYTDTQYF
TRBV7-2	13	TRBJ2-7	CASSRDDSYEQYF
TRBV7-8	17	TRBJ2-3	CASSLGRSSGITDTQYF
TRBV20-1	15	TRBJ2-1	CSASDTSGRSNEQFF
TRBV6-8	17	TRBJ2-2	CASSYYITSGRTGELFF
TRBV10-3	16	TRBJ2-2	CAISDPGRANTGELFF
TRBV19	15	TRBJ2-5	CASSNTVGTKETQYF
TRBV6-6	14	TRBJ2-5	CASSYQGSTGAQYF